A selection of T cell receptor beta chains follows, all from one sample in a study of CD8+ T cells in alopecia areata. Assay used: immunoSEQ multiplex PCR; TCRdb lists only in-frame clones, some missing. Of some 200,000 clones in the sample, about three fifths are singletons; the top ten hold about 3%. The sequenced sample was CD4+ T cells sorted from blood, obtained at week 4, from a patient treated with tofacitinib. All receptors come from a human donor with alopecia areata. The CDR3 runs from the conserved cysteine through the conserved F or W. The order of the fields is D gene, V gene, J gene, CDR3 length, clone size, CDR3 protein, CDR3 DNA. A D gene is named only where the DNA matches it firmly. Clone size is given for some rows only: seen once, a few or many times, or a class if the clone is expanded.

-	TRBV5-4	TRBJ2-3	15	-	CASSLAGVITDTQYF	TGTGCCAGCAGCTTGGCTGGCGTTATCACAGATACGCAGTATTTT
-	TRBV30	TRBJ2-7	14	-	CAWSVVGSRMGQYF	TGTGCCTGGAGTGTAGTCGGAAGCCGGATGGGGCAGTACTTC
TRBD1	TRBV29-1	TRBJ2-3	15	-	CSVGRQGMSTDTQYF	TGCAGCGTTGGGAGACAGGGGATGAGCACAGATACGCAGTATTTT
-	TRBV6-5	TRBJ2-3	11	-	CASSREDTQYF	TGTGCCAGCAGCAGGGAAGATACGCAGTATTTT
-	TRBV30	TRBJ1-2	14	-	CAWSVGRLGYGYTF	TGTGCCTGGAGTGTAGGTCGGCTGGGCTATGGCTACACCTTC
-	TRBV5-5	TRBJ2-7	14	-	CASSLGQGGYEQYF	TGTGCCAGCAGCTTGGGGCAGGGTGGCTACGAGCAGTACTTC
-	TRBV18	TRBJ1-2	14	-	CASSLPTANYGYTF	TGTGCCAGCTCACTACCGACGGCCAACTATGGCTACACCTTC
-	TRBV28	TRBJ1-5	14	few	CASSTGSLGQPQHF	TGTGCCAGCAGTACCGGGTCCCTCGGTCAGCCCCAGCATTTT
-	TRBV20-1	TRBJ2-1	11	few	CSAPGYNEQFF	TGCAGTGCTCCCGGGTACAATGAGCAGTTCTTC
-	TRBV29-1	TRBJ1-5	16	-	CSVIADGTGLNQPQHF	TGCAGCGTTATCGCTGATGGGACGGGTCTAAATCAGCCCCAGCATTTT
TRBD2	TRBV7-2	TRBJ2-3	18	-	CASSLGWASGRGGDTQYF	TGTGCCAGCAGCTTAGGATGGGCTAGCGGGCGCGGGGGTGATACGCAGTATTTT
-	TRBV1	TRBJ2-5	17	-	CTSSHHGGRLLEETQYF	TGCACCAGCAGCCACCATGGGGGGCGCCTCCTCGAAGAGACCCAGTACTTC
-	TRBV5-4	TRBJ2-2	15	once	CASSYSRGDTGELFF	TGTGCCAGCAGCTATAGTAGAGGAGACACCGGGGAGCTGTTTTTT
TRBD1	TRBV29-1	TRBJ1-2	13	few	CSAGDSFNYGYTF	TGCAGCGCTGGGGACAGTTTCAACTATGGCTACACCTTC
-	TRBV4-2	TRBJ2-7	15	-	CASSQDLRGRNEQYF	TGTGCCAGCAGCCAAGATTTAAGGGGTAGGAACGAGCAGTACTTC
-	TRBV15	TRBJ2-5	14	few	CATSTPGGRETQYF	TGTGCCACCAGCACCCCCGGAGGGAGAGAGACCCAGTACTTC
-	TRBV5-1	TRBJ2-7	14	-	CASSLGVGGYEQYF	TGCGCCAGCAGCTTGGGTGTAGGAGGCTACGAGCAGTACTTC
-	TRBV30	TRBJ2-5	15	-	CAWSVGRIGGETQYF	TGTGCCTGGAGTGTCGGCAGGATCGGCGGGGAGACCCAGTACTTC
-	TRBV5-4	TRBJ2-5	14	once	CASSLVDREETQYF	TGTGCCAGCAGCTTGGTGGACAGAGAAGAGACCCAGTACTTC
-	TRBV30	TRBJ2-5	13	-	CAWSRDTSDSQYF	TGTGCCTGGAGTCGGGACACCTCGGATTCCCAGTACTTC
-	TRBV29-1	TRBJ1-1	15	-	CSVEVGRGLGTEAFF	TGCAGCGTTGAAGTGGGAAGAGGGCTGGGAACTGAAGCTTTCTTT
-	TRBV29-1	TRBJ1-2	12	-	CSVEGRANGYTF	TGCAGCGTTGAGGGCAGGGCCAATGGCTACACCTTC
-	TRBV25-1	TRBJ1-6	14	once	CASSEGTGNSPLHF	TGTGCCAGCAGTGAAGGAACAGGGAATTCACCCCTCCACTTT
TRBD2	TRBV29-1	TRBJ2-7	13	few	CSALAGEIYEQYF	TGCAGCGCACTAGCGGGGGAGATCTACGAGCAGTACTTC
-	TRBV5-1	TRBJ1-2	13	-	CASSTELNYGYTF	TGCGCCAGCAGCACAGAACTTAACTATGGCTACACCTTC
-	TRBV14	TRBJ1-2	13	few	CASSQGYGGGYTF	TGTGCCAGCAGCCAAGGTTACGGGGGAGGCTACACCTTC
-	TRBV30	TRBJ1-4	12	-	CAWSLGTEKLFF	TGTGCCTGGAGTTTAGGGACTGAAAAACTGTTTTTT
-	TRBV10-3	TRBJ1-2	13	few	CASSRQVNYGYTF	TGTGCCAGCAGTCGACAGGTCAACTATGGCTACACCTTC
TRBD1	TRBV30	TRBJ1-1	17	-	CAWRLGRQQGASTEAFF	TGTGCCTGGAGGCTAGGGCGACAACAGGGGGCCAGCACTGAAGCTTTCTTT
TRBD1	TRBV28	TRBJ1-5	17	-	CASGLTQGARGNQPQHF	TGTGCCAGCGGGCTAACACAGGGGGCGCGGGGCAATCAGCCCCAGCATTTT
-	TRBV18	TRBJ2-3	16	-	CASSPNDGASTDTQYF	TGTGCCAGCTCACCCAACGACGGGGCAAGCACAGATACGCAGTATTTT
-	TRBV6-4	TRBJ1-1	14	few	CASSVGGAGTEAFF	TGTGCCAGCAGTGTCGGGGGCGCGGGCACTGAAGCTTTCTTT
TRBD1	TRBV9	TRBJ1-2	13	-	CASRRQGDYGYTF	TGTGCCAGCAGGCGACAGGGGGACTATGGCTACACCTTC
-	TRBV2	TRBJ2-5	12	-	CASRDGIQTQYF	TGTGCCAGCCGGGACGGAATCCAGACCCAGTACTTC
-	TRBV11-2	TRBJ2-6	15	-	CASSLQGGGANVLTF	TGTGCCAGCAGCCTCCAGGGTGGTGGGGCCAACGTCCTGACTTTC
-	TRBV29-1	TRBJ1-5	13	-	CSVGPGRDQPQHF	TGCAGCGTGGGCCCGGGGCGAGATCAGCCCCAGCATTTT
TRBD2	TRBV19	TRBJ2-3	16	few	CASKSGLAGLTDTQYF	TGTGCCAGTAAAAGTGGACTAGCGGGCCTCACAGATACGCAGTATTTT
-	TRBV6-5	TRBJ1-5	14	few	CASSTGRSNQPQHF	TGTGCCAGCAGTACGGGGCGTAGCAATCAGCCCCAGCATTTT
TRBD1	TRBV29-1	TRBJ2-3	15	-	CSVEDRTGYTDTQYF	TGCAGCGTTGAAGATCGGACAGGGTACACAGATACGCAGTATTTT
-	TRBV6-5	TRBJ1-2	13	few	CASSYGRDYGYTF	TGTGCCAGCAGTTACGGGCGAGACTATGGCTACACCTTC
-	TRBV30	TRBJ1-5	13	-	CAWSGGREQPQHF	TGTGCCTGGAGTGGTGGCAGGGAACAGCCCCAGCATTTT
-	TRBV19	TRBJ2-6	16	-	CATQGGALSGANVLTF	TGTGCCACGCAGGGGGGGGCACTCTCTGGGGCCAACGTCCTGACTTTC
TRBD1	TRBV30	TRBJ2-7	15	-	CAWSVKGTVNYEQYF	TGTGCCTGGAGTGTAAAGGGGACAGTGAACTACGAGCAGTACTTC
-	TRBV30	TRBJ1-5	14	-	CALGQGPGNQPQHF	TGTGCCCTGGGTCAGGGACCGGGCAATCAGCCCCAGCATTTT
-	TRBV30	TRBJ1-4	12	-	CAWSADLRGLFF	TGTGCCTGGAGTGCGGACCTTCGGGGACTGTTTTTT
TRBD1	TRBV12-5	TRBJ2-1	15	-	CASGITGGIYNEQFF	TGTGCTAGTGGCATCACAGGGGGCATCTACAATGAGCAGTTCTTC
-	TRBV29-1	TRBJ1-3	13	few	CSVDDNSGNTIYF	TGCAGCGTTGATGATAACTCTGGAAACACCATATATTTT
-	TRBV30	TRBJ2-4	15	-	CAWSKGRGAKNIQYF	TGTGCCTGGAGCAAGGGAAGGGGGGCCAAAAACATTCAGTACTTC
-	TRBV30	TRBJ2-5	14	few	CAWKWAAGQETQYF	TGTGCCTGGAAGTGGGCCGCTGGGCAAGAGACCCAGTACTTC
-	TRBV25-1	TRBJ2-5	14	-	CASSVGINGETQYF	TGTGCCAGCAGTGTCGGGATTAACGGGGAGACCCAGTACTTC
-	TRBV7-9	TRBJ2-7	15	-	CASSSYQAGAYEQYF	TGTGCCAGCAGCTCATATCAGGCAGGGGCCTACGAGCAGTACTTC